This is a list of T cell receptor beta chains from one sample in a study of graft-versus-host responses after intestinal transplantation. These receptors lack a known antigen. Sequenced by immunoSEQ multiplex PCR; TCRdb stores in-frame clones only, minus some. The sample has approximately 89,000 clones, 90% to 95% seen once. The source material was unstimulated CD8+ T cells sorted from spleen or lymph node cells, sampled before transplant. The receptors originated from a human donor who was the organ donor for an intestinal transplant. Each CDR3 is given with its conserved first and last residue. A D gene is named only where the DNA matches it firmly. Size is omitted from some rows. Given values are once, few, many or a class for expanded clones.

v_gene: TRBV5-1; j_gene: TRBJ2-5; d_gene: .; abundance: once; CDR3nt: TGCGCCAGCAGCCCCAAATATTCGGACAGCCAAGAGACCCAGTACTTC; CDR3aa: CASSPKYSDSQETQYF
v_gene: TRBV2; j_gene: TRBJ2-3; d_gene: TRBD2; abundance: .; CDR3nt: TGTGCCAGCAGGACTATAGCGGGGGGGGCAGATACGCAGTATTTT; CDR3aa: CASRTIAGGADTQYF
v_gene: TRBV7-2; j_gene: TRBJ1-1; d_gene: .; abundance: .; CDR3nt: TGTGCCAGCAGCTTAGTAGGGGGGGCGTCCATGAACACTGAAGCTTTCTTT; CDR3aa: CASSLVGGASMNTEAFF
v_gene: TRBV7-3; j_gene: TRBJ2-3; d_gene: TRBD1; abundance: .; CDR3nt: TGTGCCAGCAGCCCCGGGACAGGGAGCACAGATACGCAGTATTTT; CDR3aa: CASSPGTGSTDTQYF
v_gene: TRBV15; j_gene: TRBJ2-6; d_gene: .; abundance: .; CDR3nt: TGTGCCACCAGCAGGGACAAGGATCTTATCGCTGGGGCCAACGTCCTGACTTTC; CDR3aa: CATSRDKDLIAGANVLTF
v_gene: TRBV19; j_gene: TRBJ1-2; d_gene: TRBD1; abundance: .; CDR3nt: TGTGCCAGTAGTGACGTTCGGTTGACGGACAGGCGCTATGGCTACACCTTC; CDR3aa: CASSDVRLTDRRYGYTF
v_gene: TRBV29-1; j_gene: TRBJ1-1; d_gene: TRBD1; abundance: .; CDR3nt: TGCAGCGTTCTAGGGACAGGGGAAACTGAAGCTTTCTTT; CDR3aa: CSVLGTGETEAFF
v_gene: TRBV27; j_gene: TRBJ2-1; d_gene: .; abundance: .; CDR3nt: TGTGCCAGCAGTTTACAGGGTCATTACAATGAGCAGTTCTTC; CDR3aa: CASSLQGHYNEQFF
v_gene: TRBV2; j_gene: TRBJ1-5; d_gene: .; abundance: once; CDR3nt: TGTGCCAGCAGGTCGGGACATAATAGCAATCAGCCCCAGCATTTT; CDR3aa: CASRSGHNSNQPQHF
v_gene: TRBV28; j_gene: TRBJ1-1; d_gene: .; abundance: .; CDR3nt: TGTGCCAGCAGCTTTCGCAGGAACACTGAAGCTTTCTTT; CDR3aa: CASSFRRNTEAFF
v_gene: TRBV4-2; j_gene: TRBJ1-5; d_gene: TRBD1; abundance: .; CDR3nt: TGTGCCAGCAGCCAAGTAAGGACAGGGCGAACCGACTATAGCAATCAGCCCCAGCATTTT; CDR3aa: CASSQVRTGRTDYSNQPQHF
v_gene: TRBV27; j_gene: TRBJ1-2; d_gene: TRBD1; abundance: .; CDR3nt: TGTGCCAGCAGCCACTCGGGACAGGCCCTATATGGCTACACCTTC; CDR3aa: CASSHSGQALYGYTF
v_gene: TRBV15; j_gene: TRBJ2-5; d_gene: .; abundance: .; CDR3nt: TGTGCCACCAGCGGGCGGACAGCCCAAGAGACCCAGTACTTC; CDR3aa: CATSGRTAQETQYF
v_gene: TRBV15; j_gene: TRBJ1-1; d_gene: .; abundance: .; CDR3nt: TGTGCCACCAGCAGAAGGAGGGGGGGCGATGAGACTGAAGCTTTCTTT; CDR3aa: CATSRRRGGDETEAFF
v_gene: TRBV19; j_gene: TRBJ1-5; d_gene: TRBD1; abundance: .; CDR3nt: TGTGCCAGTAGTGCCCTCACAGGGGCGCATAGCAATCAGCCCCAGCATTTT; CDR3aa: CASSALTGAHSNQPQHF
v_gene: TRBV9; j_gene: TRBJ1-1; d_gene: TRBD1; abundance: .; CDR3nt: TGTGCCAGCAGCGTGACAGGGGGCACTGAAGCTTTCTTT; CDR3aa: CASSVTGGTEAFF
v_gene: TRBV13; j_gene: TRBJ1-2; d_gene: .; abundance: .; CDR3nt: TGTGCCAGCAGCTTAGTAGGGGGGGCCCTTAGTGATGGCTACACCTTC; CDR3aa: CASSLVGGALSDGYTF
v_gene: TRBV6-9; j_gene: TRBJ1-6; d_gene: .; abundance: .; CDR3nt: TGTGCCAGCAGTTATGAGGTCGAGGTTGAGGGTTCACCCCTCCACTTT; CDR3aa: CASSYEVEVEGSPLHF
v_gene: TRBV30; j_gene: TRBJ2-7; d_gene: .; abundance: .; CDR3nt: TGTGCCTGGAGTGTAAGCTTGAGCTCCTACGAGCAGTACTTC; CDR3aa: CAWSVSLSSYEQYF
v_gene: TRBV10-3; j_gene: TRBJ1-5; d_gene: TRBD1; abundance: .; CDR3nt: TGTGCCATTGGGACAGGGGATCAGCCCCAGCATTTT; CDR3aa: CAIGTGDQPQHF
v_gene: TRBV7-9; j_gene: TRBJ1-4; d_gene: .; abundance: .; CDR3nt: TGTGCCAGCAGCGTCACAGGGTCCACTAATGAAAAACTGTTTTTT; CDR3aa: CASSVTGSTNEKLFF
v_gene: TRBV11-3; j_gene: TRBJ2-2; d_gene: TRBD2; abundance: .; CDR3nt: TGTGCCAGCAGCTTATCACTAGCGGGAATCGACACCGGGGAGCTGTTTTTT; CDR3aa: CASSLSLAGIDTGELFF
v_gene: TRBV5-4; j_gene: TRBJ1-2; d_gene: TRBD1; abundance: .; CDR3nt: TGTGCCAGCAGCTCCTCCTTAGGGGGCTGGGGCTATGGCTACACCTTC; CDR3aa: CASSSSLGGWGYGYTF
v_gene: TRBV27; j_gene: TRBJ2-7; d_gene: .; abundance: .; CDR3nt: TGTGCCAGCAGTCCACGACGGGAATACTACGAGCAGTACTTC; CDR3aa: CASSPRREYYEQYF
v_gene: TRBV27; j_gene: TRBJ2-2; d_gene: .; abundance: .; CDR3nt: TGTGCCAGCAGTTGGGCCTCCGGGGAGCTGTTTTTT; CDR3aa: CASSWASGELFF
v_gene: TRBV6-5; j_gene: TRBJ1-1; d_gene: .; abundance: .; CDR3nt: TGTGCCAGCAGTTACTCGGGGGGAGGGACTGAAGCTTTCTTT; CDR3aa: CASSYSGGGTEAFF
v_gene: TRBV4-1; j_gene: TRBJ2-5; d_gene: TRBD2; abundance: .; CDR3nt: TGCGCCAGCAGCCAATCACCTAGCGGGGGCTCGTTCCAAGAGACCCAGTACTTC; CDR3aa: CASSQSPSGGSFQETQYF
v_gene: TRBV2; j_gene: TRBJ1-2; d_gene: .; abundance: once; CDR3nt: TGTGCCAGCAGTCCCCCCCACTCCGGCTACACCTTC; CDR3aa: CASSPPHSGYTF
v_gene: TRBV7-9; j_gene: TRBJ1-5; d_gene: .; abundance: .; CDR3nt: TGTGCCAGCAGCCCCGCAGGGGCAAGTCAGCCCCAGCATTTT; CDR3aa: CASSPAGASQPQHF
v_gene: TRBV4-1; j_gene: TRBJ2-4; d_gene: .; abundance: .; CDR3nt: TGCGCCAGCAGCCCCCTCGTAGTATCCAAAAACATTCAGTACTTC; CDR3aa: CASSPLVVSKNIQYF
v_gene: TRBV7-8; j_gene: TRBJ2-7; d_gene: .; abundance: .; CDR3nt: TGTGCCAGCAGCATCCTCAGAATTGGACTGGCAACCCCCTACGAGCAGTACTTC; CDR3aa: CASSILRIGLATPYEQYF
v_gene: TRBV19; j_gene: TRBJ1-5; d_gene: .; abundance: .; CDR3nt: TGTGCCAGTAGAGAGTTTCAGGGGAACAATCAGCCCCAGCATTTT; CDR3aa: CASREFQGNNQPQHF
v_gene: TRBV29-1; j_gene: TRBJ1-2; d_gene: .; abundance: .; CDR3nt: TGCAGCGTTGGGCACCGCTATGGCTACACCTTC; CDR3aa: CSVGHRYGYTF
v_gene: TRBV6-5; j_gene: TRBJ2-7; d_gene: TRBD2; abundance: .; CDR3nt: TGTGCCAGCACCCTTCGGGAGGGGGATCCCTACGAGCAGTACTTC; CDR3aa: CASTLREGDPYEQYF
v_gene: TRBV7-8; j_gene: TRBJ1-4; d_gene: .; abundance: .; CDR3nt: TGTGCCAGCAGCTTTTGGACAGATGAAAAACTGTTTTTT; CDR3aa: CASSFWTDEKLFF
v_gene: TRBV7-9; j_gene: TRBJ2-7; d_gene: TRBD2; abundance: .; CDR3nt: TGTGCCAGCAGCCCCCCCCTAGCGGGGGTCTCCTACGAGCAGTACTTC; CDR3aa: CASSPPLAGVSYEQYF
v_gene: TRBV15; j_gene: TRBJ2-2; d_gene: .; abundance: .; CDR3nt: TGTGCCACCAGCACTGTGGCGGATGGGGAGCTGTTTTTT; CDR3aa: CATSTVADGELFF
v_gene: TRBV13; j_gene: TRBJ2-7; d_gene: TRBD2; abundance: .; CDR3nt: TGTGCCAGCAGCTTAGGACGGGGGGGCACCTACGAGCAGTACTTC; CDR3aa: CASSLGRGGTYEQYF
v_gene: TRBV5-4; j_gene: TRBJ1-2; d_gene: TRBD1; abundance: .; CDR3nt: TGTGCCAGCAGCCTCCCGGACAGGGGGCGAGGCTACACCTTC; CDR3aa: CASSLPDRGRGYTF
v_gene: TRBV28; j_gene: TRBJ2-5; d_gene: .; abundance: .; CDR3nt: TGTGCCACCCTAAGCAGGGCCCAGTACTTC; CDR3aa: CATLSRAQYF
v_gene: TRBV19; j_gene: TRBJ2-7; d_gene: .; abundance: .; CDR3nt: TGTGCCAGTTCAGGCGAACCTACCTACGAGCAGTACTTC; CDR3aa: CASSGEPTYEQYF
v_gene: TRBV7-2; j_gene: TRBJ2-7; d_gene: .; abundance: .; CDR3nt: TGTGCCAGCAGCTTAGCCGAGACTCACCTCAGTCGGCAACCCTACGAGCAGTACTTC; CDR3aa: CASSLAETHLSRQPYEQYF
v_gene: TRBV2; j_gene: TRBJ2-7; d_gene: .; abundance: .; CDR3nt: TGTGCCAGCAGTGAAGCGCAAGGGGCCCACGAGCAGTACTTC; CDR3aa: CASSEAQGAHEQYF
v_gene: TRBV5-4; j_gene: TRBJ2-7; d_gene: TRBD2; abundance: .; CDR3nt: TGTGCCAGCAGCTTGGGTACTAGCGGGACGAGCTCCTACGAGCAGTACTTC; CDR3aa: CASSLGTSGTSSYEQYF
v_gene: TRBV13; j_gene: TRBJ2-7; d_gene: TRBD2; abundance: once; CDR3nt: TGTGCCAGCAGTCGACGGACTAGCGGGGTCGGCTCCTACGAGCAGTACTTC; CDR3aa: CASSRRTSGVGSYEQYF
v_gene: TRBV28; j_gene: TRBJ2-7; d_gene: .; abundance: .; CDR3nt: TGTGCCAGCAGTGTTACTTACGAGCAGTACTTC; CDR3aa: CASSVTYEQYF
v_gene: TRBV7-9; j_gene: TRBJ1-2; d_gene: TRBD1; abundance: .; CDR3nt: TGTGCCAGCAGTTACCCCGGGACAGGCCCAAATGGCTACACCTTC; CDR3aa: CASSYPGTGPNGYTF